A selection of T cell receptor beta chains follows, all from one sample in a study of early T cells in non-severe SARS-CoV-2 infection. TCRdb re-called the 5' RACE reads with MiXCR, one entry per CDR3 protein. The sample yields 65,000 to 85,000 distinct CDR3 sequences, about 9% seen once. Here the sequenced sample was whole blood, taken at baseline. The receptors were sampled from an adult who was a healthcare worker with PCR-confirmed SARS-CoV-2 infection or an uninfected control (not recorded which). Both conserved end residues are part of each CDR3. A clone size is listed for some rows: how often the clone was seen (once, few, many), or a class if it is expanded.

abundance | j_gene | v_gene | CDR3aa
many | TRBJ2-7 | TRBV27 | CASSLAGYEQYF
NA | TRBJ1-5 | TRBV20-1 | CSTATGASNQPQHF
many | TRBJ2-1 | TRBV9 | CASSPRVDSNEQFF
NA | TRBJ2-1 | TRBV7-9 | CASSSYAGADNEQFF
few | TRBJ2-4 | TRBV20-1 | CSASQRSGIQYF
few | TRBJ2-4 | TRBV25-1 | CASSGAGIWEIQYF
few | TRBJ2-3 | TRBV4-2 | CASSQDGLSGPTDTQYF
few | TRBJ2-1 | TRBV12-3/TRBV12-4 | CASRVVPAGGLVNNEQFF
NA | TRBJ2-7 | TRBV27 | CASKSGTGAYEQYF
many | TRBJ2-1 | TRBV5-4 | CASSPGLARENEQFF
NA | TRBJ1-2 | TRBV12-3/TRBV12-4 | CASSRDGYGYTF
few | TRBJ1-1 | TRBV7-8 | CASSLAAPEFEAFF
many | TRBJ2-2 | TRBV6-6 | CASRTGTAKNTGELFF
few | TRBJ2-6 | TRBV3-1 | CASSPPGANVLTF
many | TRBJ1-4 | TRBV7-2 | CASSLELSPDPVNEKLFF
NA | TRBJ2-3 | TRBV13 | CASSLEGLSVLGTQYF
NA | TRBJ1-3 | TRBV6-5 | CARPLGNTIYF
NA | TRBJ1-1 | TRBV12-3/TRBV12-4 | CASSLVGLYPAAFF
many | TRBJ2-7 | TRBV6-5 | CASSRAVAYEQYF
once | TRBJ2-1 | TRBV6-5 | CASRLGGSYNEQFF
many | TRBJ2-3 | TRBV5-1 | CASSLDGRGGSTDTQYF
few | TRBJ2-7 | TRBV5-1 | CASSLGLAGGGEQYF
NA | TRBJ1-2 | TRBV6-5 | CASRPDVPGGYTF
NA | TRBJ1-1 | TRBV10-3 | CAISDPFTEAFF
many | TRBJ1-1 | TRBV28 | CASSLPNLNTEAFF
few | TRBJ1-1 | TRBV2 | CASSETGLYDTEAFF
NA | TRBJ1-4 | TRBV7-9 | CANSPDRGNEKLFF
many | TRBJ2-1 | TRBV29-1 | CSVESDGEQFF
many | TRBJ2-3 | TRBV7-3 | CASSTALANSDTQYF
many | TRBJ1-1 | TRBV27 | CASSRLTGNEAFF
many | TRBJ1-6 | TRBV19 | CASSNRDGNSPLHF
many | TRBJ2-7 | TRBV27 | CASSWTQVAPSYEQYF
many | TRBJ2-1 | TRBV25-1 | CASSEYNSPKSGEQFF
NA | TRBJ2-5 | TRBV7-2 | CASSLQGLVQETQYF
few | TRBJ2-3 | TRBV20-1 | CSAVGLTADTQYF
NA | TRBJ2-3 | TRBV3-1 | CASSRKGQDTQYF
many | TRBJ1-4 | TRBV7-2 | CASSLGGEKLFF
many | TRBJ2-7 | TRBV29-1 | CSVAGSVGSGIEQYF
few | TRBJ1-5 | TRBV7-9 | CASSLGANQPQHF
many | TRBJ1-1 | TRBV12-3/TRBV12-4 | CASSLEGSNTEAFF
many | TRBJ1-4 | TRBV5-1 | CASSLAPANEKLFF
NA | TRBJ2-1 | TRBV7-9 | CASSLANSNEQFF
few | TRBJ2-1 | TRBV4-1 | CASSQEWLAGAPEQFF
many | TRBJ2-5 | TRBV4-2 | CASSQEGRLGQETQYF
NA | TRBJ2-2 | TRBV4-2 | CASSQAGTGNTGELFF
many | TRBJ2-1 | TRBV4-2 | CASSLGTSAYNEQFF
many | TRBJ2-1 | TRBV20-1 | CSASMGLAGGYNEQFF
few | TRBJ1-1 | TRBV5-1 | CASSSGQGNEAFF
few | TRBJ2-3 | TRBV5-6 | CASSPGPVTDTQYF
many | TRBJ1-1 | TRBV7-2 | CASSLVAQGYMNTEAFF